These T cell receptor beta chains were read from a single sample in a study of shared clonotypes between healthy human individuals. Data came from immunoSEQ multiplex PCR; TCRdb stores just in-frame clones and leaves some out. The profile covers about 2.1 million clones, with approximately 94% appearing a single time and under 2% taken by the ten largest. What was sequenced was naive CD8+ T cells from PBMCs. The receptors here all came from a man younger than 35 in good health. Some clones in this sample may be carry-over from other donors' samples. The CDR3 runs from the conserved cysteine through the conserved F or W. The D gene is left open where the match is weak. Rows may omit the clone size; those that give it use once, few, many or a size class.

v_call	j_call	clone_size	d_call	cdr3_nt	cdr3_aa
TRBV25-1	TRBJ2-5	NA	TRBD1	TGTGCCAGCAGTGAATGGACAGGACTTAGAGAGACCCAGTACTTC	CASSEWTGLRETQYF
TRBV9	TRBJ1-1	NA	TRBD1	TGTGCCAGCAGCATGAACACCGGGACAGGGAGAACTGAAGCTTTCTTT	CASSMNTGTGRTEAFF
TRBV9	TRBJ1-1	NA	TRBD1	TGTGCCAGCAGCGGACAGGGCTCGAGCACTGAAGCTTTCTTT	CASSGQGSSTEAFF
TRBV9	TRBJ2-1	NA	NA	TGTGCCAGCAGCGTAGGCGGAAATCCCTACAATGAGCAGTTCTTC	CASSVGGNPYNEQFF
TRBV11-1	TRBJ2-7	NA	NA	TGTGCCAGCAGCTTAGGCAGGGTCGAGCAGTACTTC	CASSLGRVEQYF
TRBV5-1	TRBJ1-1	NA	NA	TGCGCCAGCAGCTTGGGCGTATCCTACACTGAAGCTTTCTTT	CASSLGVSYTEAFF
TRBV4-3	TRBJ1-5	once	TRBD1	TGCGCCAGCAGCCAAGACCCATACAGGGGAAGCAATCAGCCCCAGCATTTT	CASSQDPYRGSNQPQHF
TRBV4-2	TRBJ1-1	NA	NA	TGTGCCAGCAGCCAAGATCTATCCTACACTGAAGCTTTCTTT	CASSQDLSYTEAFF
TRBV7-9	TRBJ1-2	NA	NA	TGTGCCAGCAGCTTAGGAGGTGGGACCGACACCTTC	CASSLGGGTDTF
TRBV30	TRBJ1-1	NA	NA	TGTGCCTGGAGGAATGAGGGGTCTGAAGCTTTCTTT	CAWRNEGSEAFF
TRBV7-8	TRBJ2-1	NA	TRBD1	TGTGCCAGCAGCTTAGCACAGGGGCTTGACAATGAGCAGTTCTTC	CASSLAQGLDNEQFF
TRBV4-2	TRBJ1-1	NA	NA	TGTGCCAGCAGCCAAGATAGGACGTGGCTCGCTGAAGCTTTCTTT	CASSQDRTWLAEAFF
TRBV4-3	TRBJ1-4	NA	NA	TGCGCCAGCAGCCACTCAACTCGGGACCGCAGGACGGCAACTAATGAAAAACTGTTTTTT	CASSHSTRDRRTATNEKLFF